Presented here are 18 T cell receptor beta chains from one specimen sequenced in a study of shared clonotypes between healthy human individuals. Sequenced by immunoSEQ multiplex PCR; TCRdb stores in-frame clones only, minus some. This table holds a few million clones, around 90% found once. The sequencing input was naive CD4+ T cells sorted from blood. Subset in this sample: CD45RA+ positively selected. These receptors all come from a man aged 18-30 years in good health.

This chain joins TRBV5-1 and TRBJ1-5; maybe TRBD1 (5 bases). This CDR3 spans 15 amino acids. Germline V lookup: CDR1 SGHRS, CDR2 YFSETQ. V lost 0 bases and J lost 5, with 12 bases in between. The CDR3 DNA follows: TGCGCCAGCAGCTTGGATGGGGGATCTTATCAGCCCCAGCATTTT. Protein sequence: CASSLDGGSYQPQHF.

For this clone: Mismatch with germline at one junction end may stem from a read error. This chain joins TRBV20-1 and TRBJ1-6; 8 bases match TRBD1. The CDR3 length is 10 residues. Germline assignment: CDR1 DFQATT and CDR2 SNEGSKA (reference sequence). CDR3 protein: CSAGRGRQNF. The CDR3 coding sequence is TGCAGTGCTGGCAGGGGGCGCCAAAACTTT.

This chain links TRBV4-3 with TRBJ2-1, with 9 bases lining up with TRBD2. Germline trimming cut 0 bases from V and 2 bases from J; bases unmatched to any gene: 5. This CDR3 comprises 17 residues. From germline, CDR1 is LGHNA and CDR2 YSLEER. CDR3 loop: CASSQDGREGPYNEQFF. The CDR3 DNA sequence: TGCGCCAGCAGCCAAGACGGGCGGGAGGGCCCCTACAATGAGCAGTTCTTC.

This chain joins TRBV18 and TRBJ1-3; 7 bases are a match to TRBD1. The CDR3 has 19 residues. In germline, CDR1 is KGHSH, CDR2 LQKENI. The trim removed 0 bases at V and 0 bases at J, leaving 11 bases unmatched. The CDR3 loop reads CASSPPSIGQASSGNTIYF. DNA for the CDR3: TGTGCCAGCTCACCACCTTCAATCGGACAGGCGAGCTCTGGAAACACCATATATTTT.

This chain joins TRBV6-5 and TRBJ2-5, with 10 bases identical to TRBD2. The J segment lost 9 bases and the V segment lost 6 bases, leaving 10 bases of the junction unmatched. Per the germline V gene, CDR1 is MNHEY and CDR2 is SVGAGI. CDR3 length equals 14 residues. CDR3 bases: TGTGCCAGCAGACTAGCGGGACCTTTTCCGGCCCAGTACTTC. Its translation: CASRLAGPFPAQYF.

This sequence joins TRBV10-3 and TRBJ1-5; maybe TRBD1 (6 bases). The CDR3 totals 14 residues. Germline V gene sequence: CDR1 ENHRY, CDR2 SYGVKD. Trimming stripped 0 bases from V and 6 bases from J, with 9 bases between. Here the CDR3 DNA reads TGTGCCATCAGTGAGTCGGGGGCTAGTCAGCCCCAGCATTTT. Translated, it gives CAISESGASQPQHF.

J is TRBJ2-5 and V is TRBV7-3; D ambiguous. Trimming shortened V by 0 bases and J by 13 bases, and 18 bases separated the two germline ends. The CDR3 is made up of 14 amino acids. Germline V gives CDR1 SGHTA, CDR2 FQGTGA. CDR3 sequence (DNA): TGTGCCAGCAGCTTAACACCTGGGGAAAGTTCCCTGTACTTC. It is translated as CASSLTPGESSLYF.

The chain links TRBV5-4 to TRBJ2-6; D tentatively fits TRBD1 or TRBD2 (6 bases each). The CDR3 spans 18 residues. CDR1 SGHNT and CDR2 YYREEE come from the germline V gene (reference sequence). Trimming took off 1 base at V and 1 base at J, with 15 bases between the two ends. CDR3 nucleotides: TGTGCCAGCAGCTTGAATGGGGGGCACGCGTCTGGGGCCAACGTCCTGACTTTC. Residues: CASSLNGGHASGANVLTF.

This CDR3 is CSADVSYEQYF. CDR3 bases: TGCAGTGCTGACGTCTCCTACGAGCAGTACTTC. The chain links TRBV20-1 to TRBJ2-7; D not certain. The CDR3 sequence is 11 residues long. The germline V gene encodes CDR1 DFQATT and CDR2 SNEGSKA (reference sequence). Trimming pared 5 bases from V and 0 bases from J, leaving 5 bases between.

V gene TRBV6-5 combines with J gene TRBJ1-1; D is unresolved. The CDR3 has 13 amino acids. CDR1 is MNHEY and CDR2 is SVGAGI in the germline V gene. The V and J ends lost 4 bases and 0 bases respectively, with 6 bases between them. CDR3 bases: TGTGCCAGCAGTTCCGCAATGAACACTGAAGCTTTCTTT. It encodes CASSSAMNTEAFF.

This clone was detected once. The DNA of the CDR3 is TGTGCCAGCAGTTCTAGGGGGGGGAACACTGAAGCTTTCTTT. It encodes CASSSRGGNTEAFF. This sequence joins TRBV7-3 and TRBJ1-1; tentative D call: TRBD1 (6 bases). Trimming pared 6 bases from V and 1 base from J, leaving 12 bases between. This CDR3 spans 14 amino acids. Germline V gene sequence: CDR1 SGHTA, CDR2 FQGTGA.

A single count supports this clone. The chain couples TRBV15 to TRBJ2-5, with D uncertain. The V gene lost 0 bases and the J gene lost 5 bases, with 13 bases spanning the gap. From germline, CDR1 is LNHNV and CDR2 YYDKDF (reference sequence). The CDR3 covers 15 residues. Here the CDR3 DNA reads TGTGCCACCAGCAGAGAAACGGCCGCGTGGGAGACCCAGTACTTC. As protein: CATSRETAAWETQYF. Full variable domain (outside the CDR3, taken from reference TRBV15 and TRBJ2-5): DAMVIQNPRYQVTQFGKPVTLSCSQTLNHNVMYWYQQKSSQAPKLLFHYYDKDFNNEADTPDNFQSRRPNTSFCFLDIRSPGLGDTAMYLCATSRETAAWETQYFGPGTRLLVL.

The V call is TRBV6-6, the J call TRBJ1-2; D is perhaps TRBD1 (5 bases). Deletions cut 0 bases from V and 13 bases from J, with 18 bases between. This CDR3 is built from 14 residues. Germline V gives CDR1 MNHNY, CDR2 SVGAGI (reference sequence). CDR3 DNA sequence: TGTGCCAGCAGTTACTCGTCGGTGGGAGGGGTTTTCACCTTC. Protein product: CASSYSSVGGVFTF.

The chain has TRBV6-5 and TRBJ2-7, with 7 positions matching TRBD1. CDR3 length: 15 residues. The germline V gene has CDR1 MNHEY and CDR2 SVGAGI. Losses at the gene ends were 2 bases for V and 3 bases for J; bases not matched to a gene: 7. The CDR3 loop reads CASSYGQAGNYEQYF. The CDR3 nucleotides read TGTGCCAGCAGTTACGGACAGGCAGGGAACTACGAGCAGTACTTC.

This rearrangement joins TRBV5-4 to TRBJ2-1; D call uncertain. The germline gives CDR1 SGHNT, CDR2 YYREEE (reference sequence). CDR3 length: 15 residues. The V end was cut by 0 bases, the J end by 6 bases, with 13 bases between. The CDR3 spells CASSLAAVSGNEQFF. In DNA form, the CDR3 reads TGTGCCAGCAGCTTGGCCGCCGTGTCGGGCAATGAGCAGTTCTTC.

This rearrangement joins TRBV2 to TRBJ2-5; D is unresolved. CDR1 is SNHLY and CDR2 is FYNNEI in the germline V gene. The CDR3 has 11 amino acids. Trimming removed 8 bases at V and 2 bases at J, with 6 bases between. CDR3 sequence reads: CASYRQETQYF. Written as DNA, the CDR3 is TGTGCCAGCTACAGACAAGAGACCCAGTACTTC. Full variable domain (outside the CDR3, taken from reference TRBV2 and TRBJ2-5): EPEVTQTPSHQVTQMGQEVILRCVPISNHLYFYWYRQILGQKVEFLVSFYNNEISEKSEIFDDQFSVERPDGSNFTLKIRSTKLEDSAMYFCASYRQETQYFGPGTRLLVL.

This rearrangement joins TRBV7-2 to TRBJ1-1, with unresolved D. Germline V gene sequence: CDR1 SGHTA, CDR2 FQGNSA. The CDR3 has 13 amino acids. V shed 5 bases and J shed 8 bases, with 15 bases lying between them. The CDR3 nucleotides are TGTGCCAGCAGCCCCCGGCCCGCGGTAGAAGCTTTCTTT. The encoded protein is CASSPRPAVEAFF.

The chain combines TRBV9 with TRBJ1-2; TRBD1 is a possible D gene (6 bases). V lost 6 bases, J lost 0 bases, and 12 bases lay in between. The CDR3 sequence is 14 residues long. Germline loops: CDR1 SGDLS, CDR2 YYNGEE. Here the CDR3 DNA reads TGTGCCAGCAATAGGGACACCTCTAACTATGGCTACACCTTC. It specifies CASNRDTSNYGYTF.